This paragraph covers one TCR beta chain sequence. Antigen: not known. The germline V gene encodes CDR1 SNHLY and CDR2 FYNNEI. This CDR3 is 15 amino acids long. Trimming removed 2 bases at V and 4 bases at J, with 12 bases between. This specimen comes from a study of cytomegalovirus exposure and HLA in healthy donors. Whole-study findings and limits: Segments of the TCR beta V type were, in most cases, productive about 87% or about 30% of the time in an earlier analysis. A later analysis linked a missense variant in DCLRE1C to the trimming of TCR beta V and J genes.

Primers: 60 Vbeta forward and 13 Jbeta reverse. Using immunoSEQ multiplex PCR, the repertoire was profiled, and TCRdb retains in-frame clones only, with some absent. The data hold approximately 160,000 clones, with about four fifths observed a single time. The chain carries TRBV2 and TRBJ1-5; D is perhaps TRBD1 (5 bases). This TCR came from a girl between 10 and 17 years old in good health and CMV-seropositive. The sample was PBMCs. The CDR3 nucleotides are TGTGCCAGCAGTGAACTTGGCAGGGTAAATCAGCCCCAGCATTTT. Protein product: CASSELGRVNQPQHF.